These 17 T cell receptor beta chains originate from one sample sequenced in a study of blood T cell repertoires in COVID-19. Clones were sequenced by immunoSEQ multiplex PCR, and TCRdb holds only the in-frame ones, with some missing. The sample yields about 280,000 clones, 75% to 90% seen once. Sequenced material: peripheral blood. All receptors come from a woman aged 25 to 39 with active or convalescent COVID-19.

With regard to this clone: Other DNA sequences of this sample code for an identical CDR3. The rearrangement links TRBV6-4 to TRBJ2-3, with D perhaps matching TRBD2 (7 bases). Germline CDR1 is MRHNA and CDR2 is SNTAGT. Deletions cut 8 bases from V and 4 bases from J, with 13 bases between. This CDR3 contains 13 residues. Here the CDR3 DNA reads TGTGCCAGCTCGCGGGGGCTGGCAGATACGCAGTATTTT. This gives the protein CASSRGLADTQYF.

The V and J genes are TRBV24-1 and TRBJ2-2; D gene ambiguous. The CDR3 contains 14 residues. Trimming removed 6 bases at V and 5 bases at J, with 12 bases between. Germline V lookup: CDR1 KGHDR, CDR2 SFDVKD. The CDR3 DNA reads as TGTGCCACCAGTCCTCCGACTTTGACCGGGGAGCTGTTTTTT. Amino acid sequence: CATSPPTLTGELFF.

CDR3 residues: CASSDGTGVYEQYF. Written as DNA, the CDR3 is TGTGCCAGCAGCGATGGGACAGGGGTTTACGAGCAGTACTTC. The chain has TRBV9 and TRBJ2-7; TRBD1 aligns across 10 bases. The CDR3 sequence is 14 residues long. Trimming removed 3 bases from V and 4 bases from J; junction bases left unmatched: 4. Per the germline V gene, CDR1 is SGDLS and CDR2 is YYNGEE.

The chain links TRBV9 to TRBJ1-6, with D possibly matching TRBD1 (6 bases). The CDR3 extends over 12 amino acids. Trimming shortened V by 0 bases and J by 11 bases, and 6 bases separated the two germline ends. CDR1 and CDR2 (germline): SGDLS, YYNGEE. CDR3 nucleotides: TGTGCCAGCAGCGTAGAGGGGGCACCCCTCCACTTT. It yields the protein CASSVEGAPLHF. The full variable domain, its missing parts supplied by reference TRBV9 and TRBJ1-6, is DSGVTQTPKHLITATGQRVTLRCSPRSGDLSVYWYQQSLDQGLQFLIQYYNGEERAKGNILERFSAQQFPDLHSELNLSSLELGDSALYFCASSVEGAPLHFGNGTRLTVT.

The J gene is TRBJ1-2, the V gene TRBV3-1 (or the pseudogene TRBV3-2); weak D call: TRBD1 (6 bases). V gave up 2 bases and J gave up 0 bases, with 16 bases separating them. CDR3 length: 17 residues. Germline V gene data show CDR1 as LGHDT and CDR2 as YNNKEL (reference sequence). The CDR3 coding sequence is TGTGCCAGCAGCCAACCCATGGGGGGGGGCGCTAACTATGGCTACACCTTC. Translated: CASSQPMGGGANYGYTF.

The chain has TRBV2 and TRBJ2-6, with 7 bases aligning to TRBD1. Germline trimming cut 5 bases from V and 3 bases from J; bases unmatched to any gene: 7. The CDR3 has 16 residues. Germline CDR1 SNHLY, CDR2 FYNNEI. Here the CDR3 DNA reads TGTGCCAGCAGTCCCAGGGGGAACGATGGGGCCAACGTCCTGACTTTC. This codes for CASSPRGNDGANVLTF. Full variable domain (outside the CDR3, taken from reference TRBV2 and TRBJ2-6): EPEVTQTPSHQVTQMGQEVILRCVPISNHLYFYWYRQILGQKVEFLVSFYNNEISEKSEIFDDQFSVERPDGSNFTLKIRSTKLEDSAMYFCASSPRGNDGANVLTFGAGSRLTVL.

The chain is built from TRBV7-2 and TRBJ1-2, with TRBD1 matching over 9 bases. The V gene's germline CDR1 is SGHTA and CDR2 FQGNSA. V gave up 2 bases and J gave up 4 bases; unmatched junction bases: 5. This CDR3 contains 15 residues. CDR3 nucleotide sequence: TGTGCCAGCAGCTTAAGCTCGGACAGGGGCTATGGCTACACCTTC. It specifies CASSLSSDRGYGYTF.

The rearrangement joins TRBV6-2 or TRBV6-3 to TRBJ2-2; 9 nucleotides line up with TRBD1. The V gene's germline CDR1 is MNHEY and CDR2 SVGEGT. The CDR3 is 16 residues long. V shed 5 bases, J shed 7 bases, and the junction held 11 bases outside the gene matches. CDR3 sequence reads: CASSAPTGGDIGELFF. The CDR3 DNA reads TGTGCCAGCAGTGCCCCTACAGGGGGCGATATCGGGGAGCTGTTTTTT.

The chain joins TRBV6-2 or TRBV6-3 to TRBJ1-4, with D unresolved. Germline lookup yields CDR1 MNHEY and CDR2 SVGEGT. The CDR3 covers 13 residues. V shed 2 bases and J shed 8 bases, with 9 bases lying between them. Written as DNA, the CDR3 is TGTGCCAGCAGTTACGTGTTCGGGGAAAAACTGTTTTTT. It yields the protein CASSYVFGEKLFF.

This clone has a single count. The chain uses TRBV9 and TRBJ2-5, with 9 bases that match TRBD2. The germline V gene has CDR1 SGDLS and CDR2 YYNGEE. V lost 2 bases, J lost 2 bases, and 7 bases stayed unmatched. The CDR3 spans 16 residues. CDR3 nucleotides: TGTGCCAGCAGCGTTATAGCGGGGGCTAGTCAAGAGACCCAGTACTTC. Translated, it gives CASSVIAGASQETQYF.

The rearrangement uses TRBV19 and TRBJ2-5; TRBD2 agrees at 13 bases. Trimming took 5 bases from V and 4 from J; bases not matched to a gene: 7. The CDR3 sequence is 16 residues long. Germline CDR1 is LNHDA and CDR2 is SQIVND (reference sequence). The CDR3 loop reads CASSGQRTSGGETQYF. The CDR3 bases are TGTGCCAGTAGTGGACAGAGGACTAGCGGGGGAGAGACCCAGTACTTC.

Regarding this clone: This sample includes further DNA sequences coding for the same CDR3. V usage is TRBV6-1 and J usage is TRBJ1-5, with D uncertain. This CDR3 region has 12 residues. CDR1 is MNHNS and CDR2 is SASEGT in the germline V gene. V was clipped by 2 bases and J by 7 bases, with 6 bases between them. CDR3 region: CASSELRQPQHF. The CDR3 DNA is TGTGCCAGCAGTGAACTCAGGCAGCCCCAGCATTTT.

The genes are TRBV7-8 and TRBJ1-2, with unresolved D. The V end was cut by 5 bases, the J end by 0 bases, with 13 bases between. Germline CDR1 is SGHVS and CDR2 is FQNEAQ. The length of the CDR3 is 15 residues. CDR3 sequence reads: CASSAALDPNYGYTF. DNA for the CDR3: TGTGCCAGCAGCGCCGCGCTTGATCCTAACTATGGCTACACCTTC.

The chain links TRBV24-1 to TRBJ2-3; no firm D call. V dropped 4 bases and J dropped 4 bases, with 14 bases sitting between them. CDR1 is KGHDR and CDR2 is SFDVKD in the germline V gene. This CDR3 is 15 amino acids long. CDR3 sequence reads: CATSDPGRVADTQYF. CDR3 coding DNA: TGTGCCACCAGTGACCCTGGCCGGGTCGCAGATACGCAGTATTTT.

The gene calls are TRBV30 and TRBJ2-7; 7 nucleotides align to TRBD1. The junction had 1 base not matched to a gene; V was cut back by 8 bases and J by 0 bases. Germline-derived CDR1 and CDR2 are GTSNPN and SVGIG (reference sequence). CDR3 length: 11 residues. The CDR3 sequence: CAGDSSYEQYF. The CDR3 DNA sequence: TGTGCCGGGGACAGCTCCTACGAGCAGTACTTC.

J is TRBJ1-5 and V is TRBV28, with 10 bases identical to TRBD1. Germline V CDR1 and CDR2: MDHEN, SYDVKM. The CDR3 covers 14 residues. The trim removed 4 bases at V and 6 bases at J, leaving 3 bases unmatched. The CDR3 sequence: CASSSRQGAQPQHF. The CDR3 bases are TGTGCCAGCAGTTCTCGACAGGGGGCTCAGCCCCAGCATTTT.

A few counts support this clone. This rearrangement joins TRBV30 to TRBJ1-6; D remains ambiguous. The V and J ends lost 4 bases and 9 bases respectively, with 16 bases between them. This CDR3 has 14 residues. Germline lookup yields CDR1 GTSNPN and CDR2 SVGIG (reference sequence). DNA of the CDR3: TGTGCCTGGATCCCCTCAGGATGGGTTTCACCCCTCCACTTT. This codes for CAWIPSGWVSPLHF.